Sequencing of this TCR beta chain was carried out in a study of vaccination effects on CD4 cells after COVID-19. Expansion of antigen-specific CD4+ T cells with viral peptide pools was carried out by the ViraFEST assay before sequencing. Having been cultured for 9 to 11 days, the cells underwent CD4+ T cell isolation. Participants received two doses of either the BNT162b2 or mRNA-1273 vaccine. Every well housed about 1.8 million PBMC, which grew in culture alongside around 9.8 IU/ml IL-2 and around 10 ug/ml peptides. Trimming took off 2 bases at V and 4 bases at J, with 11 bases between the two ends. CDR3 length: 14 amino acids. Germline V CDR1 and CDR2: ENHRY, SYGVKD. Study conclusions and caveats: The study found marked clonal contraction of infection- and vaccine-induced clones late after vaccination. Few convalescent patients were included, and no early post-infection timepoints were sampled.

Turning to this clone: The antigen remains unidentified.

Repertoires were generated with immunoSEQ multiplex PCR, while TCRdb's copy carries only in-frame clones and drops some. This sample has some 25,000 clones; over 70% occur once, and the top ten carry 20% to 25%. V is TRBV10-3 and J is TRBJ1-2, with a possible D match to TRBD1 (6 bases). This clonotype originated in a human donor who received a COVID-19 vaccine. The sequenced sample was CD4+ T cells from PBMCs cultured with HCoV-NL63 spike peptides, obtained after COVID-19 vaccination. In nucleotides, the CDR3 is TGTGCCATCAGTGAGGTGGAAGGGGGCTATGGCTACACCTTC. Translation gives CAISEVEGGYGYTF.